Given below is one T cell receptor (beta chain) in context. Germline loops: CDR1 MNHNY, CDR2 SVGAGI (reference sequence). The CDR3 runs to 15 residues. With 0 bases removed from V and 6 bases from J, the gap between germline ends came to 12 bases. The data were obtained in a study of fetal regulatory T cell absence and autoimmunity. Profiled with immunoSEQ multiplex PCR; TCRdb holds only in-frame clones, not every one. This table has roughly 95,000 clones, about two thirds appearing once. This receptor was taken from a male donor with IPEX syndrome. The sequenced sample was pancreas tissue. This chain joins TRBV6-6 and TRBJ1-5; the D is unclear. The CDR3 loop reads CASSYSKREGQPQHF. The CDR3 DNA sequence: TGTGCCAGCAGTTACTCGAAAAGGGAGGGTCAGCCCCAGCATTTT.